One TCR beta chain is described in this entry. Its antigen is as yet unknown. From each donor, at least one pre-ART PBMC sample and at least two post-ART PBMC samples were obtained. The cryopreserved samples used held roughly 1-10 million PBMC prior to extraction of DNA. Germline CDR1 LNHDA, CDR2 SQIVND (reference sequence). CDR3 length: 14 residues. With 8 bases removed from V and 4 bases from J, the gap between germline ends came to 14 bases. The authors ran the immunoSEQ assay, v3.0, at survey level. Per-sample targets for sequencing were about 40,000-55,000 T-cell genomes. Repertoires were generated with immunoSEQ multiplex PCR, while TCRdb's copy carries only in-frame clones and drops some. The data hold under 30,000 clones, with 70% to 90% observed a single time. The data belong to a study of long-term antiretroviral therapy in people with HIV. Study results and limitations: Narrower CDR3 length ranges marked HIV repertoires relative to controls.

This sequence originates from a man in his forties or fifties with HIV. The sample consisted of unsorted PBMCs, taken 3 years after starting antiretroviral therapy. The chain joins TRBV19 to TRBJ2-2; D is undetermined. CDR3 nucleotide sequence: TGTGCCAGTTGTGGCTCCCGTAGCACCGGGGAGCTGTTTTTT. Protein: CASCGSRSTGELFF.